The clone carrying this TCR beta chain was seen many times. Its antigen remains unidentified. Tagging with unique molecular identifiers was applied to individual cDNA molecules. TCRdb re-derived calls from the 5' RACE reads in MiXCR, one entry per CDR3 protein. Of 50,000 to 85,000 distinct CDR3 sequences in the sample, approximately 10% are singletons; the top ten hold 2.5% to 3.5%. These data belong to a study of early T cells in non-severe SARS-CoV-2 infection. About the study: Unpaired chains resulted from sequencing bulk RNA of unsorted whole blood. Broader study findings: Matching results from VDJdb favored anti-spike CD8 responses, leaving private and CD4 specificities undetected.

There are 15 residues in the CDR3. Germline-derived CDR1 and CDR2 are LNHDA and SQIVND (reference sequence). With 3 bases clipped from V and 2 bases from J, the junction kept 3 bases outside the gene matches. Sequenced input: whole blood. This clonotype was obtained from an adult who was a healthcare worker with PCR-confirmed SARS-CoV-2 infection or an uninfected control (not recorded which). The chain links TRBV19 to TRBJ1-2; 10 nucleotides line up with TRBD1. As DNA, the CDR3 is TGTGCCAGTAGTATTTTGGGACAGGGGAACTATGGCTACACCTTC. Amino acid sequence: CASSILGQGNYGYTF.